The 21 T cell receptor beta chains below come from one sample, sequenced in a study of shared clonotypes between healthy human individuals. The method was immunoSEQ multiplex PCR; TCRdb's version includes in-frame clones alone and lacks a portion of them. This sample has 2,500,000 or so clones, with roughly 92% found just once. The source material was naive CD4+ T cells sorted from blood. Subset in this sample: CD45RA+ positively selected. Receptor source: a man younger than 35 in good health.

This chain joins TRBV27 and TRBJ2-1; no clear D gene. The germline V and J ends were trimmed by 6 bases and 4 bases, with 16 bases remaining between them. Germline V CDR1 and CDR2: MNHEY, SMNVEV (reference sequence). The CDR3 contains 15 residues. This CDR3 reads CASSSLPDRYNEQFF. The CDR3 DNA reads as TGTGCCAGCAGCTCACTCCCGGATCGGTACAATGAGCAGTTCTTC.

The chain couples TRBV6-6 to TRBJ2-5; TRBD1 aligns across 8 bases. The trim removed 6 bases at V and 13 bases at J, leaving 16 bases unmatched. Germline V gene lookup returns CDR1 MNHNY and CDR2 SVGAGI (reference sequence). The CDR3 sequence is 14 residues long. CDR3 nucleotides: TGTGCCAGCAGCCACCGGACAGGGACGGAGCCCAGGTACTTC. It is translated as CASSHRTGTEPRYF.

The rearrangement uses TRBV19 and TRBJ2-5; TRBD2 aligns across 10 bases. Germline V CDR1 and CDR2: LNHDA, SQIVND (reference sequence). This CDR3 spans 16 amino acids. With V trimmed by 4 bases and J by 0 bases, 5 bases remained unmatched. The CDR3 sequence is CASSTRGLADQETQYF. The CDR3 DNA reads as TGTGCCAGTAGTACCAGAGGACTAGCGGACCAAGAGACCCAGTACTTC.

The DNA of the CDR3 is TGCGCCAGCACTATTGATCGAGGGTCCGGGGAGCTGTTTTTT. This gives the protein CASTIDRGSGELFF. This rearrangement joins TRBV5-1 to TRBJ2-2; D perhaps matches TRBD2 (5 bases). CDR3 length: 14 residues. V was clipped by 6 bases and J by 6 bases, with 15 bases between them. Germline CDR1 SGHRS, CDR2 YFSETQ.

V usage is TRBV18 and J usage is TRBJ1-2; D gene ambiguous. In germline, CDR1 is KGHSH, CDR2 LQKENI. Trimming removed 0 bases at V and 5 bases at J, with 7 bases between. The CDR3 is 13 amino acids. The CDR3 DNA reads TGTGCCAGCTCACCACCGAAGACTTATGGCTACACCTTC. The encoded protein is CASSPPKTYGYTF.

The chain is built from TRBV7-8 and TRBJ2-3, with a possible D match to TRBD1 (5 bases). The CDR3 runs 14 residues. Germline V gene lookup returns CDR1 SGHVS and CDR2 FQNEAQ. Deletions cut 5 bases from V and 4 bases from J, with 13 bases between. DNA for the CDR3: TGTGCCAGCAGCCCGAGGACATTGTCAGATACGCAGTATTTT. It specifies CASSPRTLSDTQYF.

The CDR3 region has the DNA TGTGCCAGCAGACTTACAGGGCCGGCTGAAAAACTGTTTTTT. It yields the protein CASRLTGPAEKLFF. The chain joins TRBV6-1 to TRBJ1-4; perhaps TRBD1 as D (6 bases). The CDR3 covers 14 residues. V was shortened by 6 bases and J by 7 bases, with 15 bases between the two germline ends. Germline CDR1 MNHNS, CDR2 SASEGT.

The chain is built from TRBV10-1 and TRBJ2-3; the D gene is possibly TRBD2 (6 bases). Deletions cut 2 bases from V and 8 bases from J, with 11 bases between. The CDR3 runs to 13 residues. CDR1 and CDR2 from the germline V gene are WNHNN and SYGVQD (reference sequence). The CDR3: CASSEIGGITQYF. The CDR3, as DNA: TGCGCCAGCAGTGAGATCGGCGGGATTACGCAGTATTTT.

The chain has TRBV18 and TRBJ2-3; 7 positions match TRBD2. The junction had 18 bases not matched to a gene; V was cut back by 3 bases and J by 0 bases. The germline V gene encodes CDR1 KGHSH and CDR2 LQKENI. CDR3 size: 20 residues. As DNA, the CDR3 is TGTGCCAGCTCACCTCCAGCGGGACGATTCGGGGTTACTAGCACAGATACGCAGTATTTT. It specifies CASSPPAGRFGVTSTDTQYF. The variable domain in full, completed from reference TRBV18 and TRBJ2-3, reads NAGVMQNPRHLVRRRGQEARLRCSPMKGHSHVYWYRQLPEEGLKFMVYLQKENIIDESGMPKERFSAEFPKEGPSILRIQQVVRGDSAAYFCASSPPAGRFGVTSTDTQYFGPGTRLTVL.

This chain links TRBV5-8 with TRBJ1-6; 7 nucleotides line up with TRBD1. Trimming at V came to 5 bases and at J to 16 bases, leaving 15 bases not matched to a gene. This CDR3 is built from 14 residues. Germline V gives CDR1 SGHTS, CDR2 YDEGEE. Here the CDR3 DNA reads TGTGCCAGCAGGGAACCGGGACAGACCCTCTTTCTCCACTTT. Amino acid sequence: CASREPGQTLFLHF.

The V gene is TRBV14, the J gene TRBJ1-2; D might be TRBD1 (5 bases). The germline V and J ends were trimmed by 0 bases and 8 bases, with 13 bases remaining between them. This CDR3 is 14 amino acids long. The germline CDR1 and CDR2 sequences are SGHDN and FVKESK. The CDR3 is CASSQEGAVRGYTF. The CDR3 DNA sequence: TGTGCCAGCAGCCAAGAAGGGGCCGTCCGGGGCTACACCTTC.

This chain uses TRBV20-1 with TRBJ2-7; D not certain. CDR3 length equals 11 residues. The V end lost 1 base, the J end lost 5 bases, and 6 bases lay between the germline ends. Germline CDR1 reads DFQATT; CDR2 reads SNEGSKA (reference sequence). The CDR3 nucleotides read TGCAGTGCTAGAGCTAGAAACGAGCAGTACTTC. Its translation is CSARARNEQYF.

The rearrangement uses TRBV30 and TRBJ2-5, with TRBD1 as a possible D gene (6 bases). The CDR3 sequence is 14 residues long. Germline V lookup: CDR1 GTSNPN, CDR2 SVGIG (reference sequence). Trimming left V 3 bases short and J 3 bases short, with 14 bases between. CDR3 sequence: CAWSHGQPEETQYF. DNA for the CDR3: TGTGCCTGGAGCCACGGACAGCCGGAAGAGACCCAGTACTTC.

This clone was seen a single time. The chain has TRBV6-6 and TRBJ2-1; D unclear. CDR3 length: 15 residues. Germline V CDR1 and CDR2: MNHNY, SVGAGI (reference sequence). Trimming removed 3 bases at V and 6 bases at J, with 15 bases between. This chain's CDR3 is CASSYYGRKANEQFF. CDR3 DNA sequence: TGTGCCAGCAGTTATTACGGCCGAAAGGCCAATGAGCAGTTCTTC.

The rearrangement uses TRBV2 and TRBJ2-5, with D possibly matching TRBD2 (6 bases). The CDR3 runs to 14 residues. Trimming pared 8 bases from V and 0 bases from J, leaving 13 bases between. Looked up from germline, CDR1 is SNHLY and CDR2 is FYNNEI. The CDR3: CASYPAGNQETQYF. The CDR3 DNA reads as TGTGCCAGCTATCCAGCGGGCAACCAAGAGACCCAGTACTTC.

About this clone: The sample carries other DNA sequences with the same CDR3. This sequence joins TRBV5-1 and TRBJ2-5; D uncertain. This CDR3 has 14 residues. Germline V gene sequence: CDR1 SGHRS, CDR2 YFSETQ. V shed 0 bases and J shed 1 base, with 7 bases lying between them. The CDR3 here is CASSLGVSQETQYF. CDR3 coding DNA: TGCGCCAGCAGCTTGGGCGTTTCCCAAGAGACCCAGTACTTC.

V is TRBV7-9 and J is TRBJ1-1; D is perhaps TRBD1 (6 bases). Germline CDR1 and CDR2: SEHNR and FQNEAQ (reference sequence). Trimming removed 0 bases from V and 7 bases from J, with 15 bases in between. The CDR3 is 15 amino acids. CDR3 residues: CASSLAQGGKGEAFF. The DNA of the CDR3 is TGTGCCAGCAGCTTAGCACAGGGTGGTAAGGGTGAAGCTTTCTTT.

The chain has TRBV27 and TRBJ2-2; TRBD2 aligns across 7 bases. After removal of 6 bases from V and 4 bases from J, the junction contained 5 bases not matched to a gene. This CDR3 comprises 14 residues. Germline CDR1 is MNHEY and CDR2 is SMNVEV (reference sequence). The CDR3 DNA sequence: TGTGCCAGCAGCCGAAGGGAGGGCACCGGGGAGCTGTTTTTT. It yields the protein CASSRREGTGELFF.

As DNA, the CDR3 is TGTGCCAGCAGCTTCCTGACAATGGGTGACTCCGGAAACACCATATATTTT. It yields the protein CASSFLTMGDSGNTIYF. The chain couples TRBV5-6 to TRBJ1-3; unclear D gene. Trimming shortened V by 2 bases and J by 4 bases, and 19 bases separated the two germline ends. The CDR3 covers 17 residues. Germline V gene data show CDR1 as SGHDT and CDR2 as YYEEEE.

With regard to this clone: In the same sample, other DNA sequences code for this CDR3. CDR3 sequence: CASSPYTGELFF. DNA for the CDR3: TGTGCCAGCAGCCCATACACCGGGGAGCTGTTTTTT. The chain employs TRBV11-3 and TRBJ2-2; no reliable D call. Germline CDR1 SGHNT, CDR2 YENEEA. The V end lost 5 bases, the J end lost 3 bases, and 4 bases lay between the germline ends. The CDR3 consists of 12 residues.

The J gene is TRBJ2-6, the V gene TRBV30; TRBD1 agrees at 11 bases. V dropped 2 bases and J dropped 1; count of bases not matched to a gene: 7. There are 18 residues in the CDR3. Germline V gene sequence: CDR1 GTSNPN, CDR2 SVGIG (reference sequence). The CDR3 loop is CAWSRSGQGGSGANVLTF. The CDR3 region has the DNA TGTGCCTGGAGTCGGTCGGGACAGGGGGGTTCTGGGGCCAACGTCCTGACTTTC.